One sample yielded the 7 T cell receptor beta chains listed below, sequenced in a study of early stage breast cancer tumors. Only in-frame clones appear in the TCRdb table, and some are missing; sequencing was by immunoSEQ multiplex PCR. This table has approximately 10,000 clones, 55% to 75% appearing once. Sequencing was done on a sample of breast tumor tissue. The receptors originated from a person in their forties with breast cancer.

This rearrangement joins TRBV6-1 to TRBJ2-2, with 7 nucleotides matching TRBD1. Germline CDR1 and CDR2: MNHNS and SASEGT. V shed 1 base, J shed 6 bases, and the junction held 2 bases outside the gene matches. The CDR3 extends over 14 amino acids. The CDR3 is CASSEDQGAGELFF. Written as DNA, the CDR3 is TGTGCCAGCAGTGAAGATCAGGGGGCCGGGGAGCTGTTTTTT.

The J gene is TRBJ1-2, the V gene TRBV6-6; 11 bases are a match to TRBD1. CDR3 length: 15 residues. Germline assignment: CDR1 MNHNY and CDR2 SVGAGI (reference sequence). Trimming at V came to 4 bases and at J to 8 bases, leaving 9 bases not matched to a gene. The CDR3 sequence is CASSLPGQGAQGYTF. CDR3 nucleotide sequence: TGTGCCAGCAGTTTGCCAGGACAGGGGGCGCAAGGCTACACCTTC.

This clone was seen more than once but under ten times. This chain links TRBV5-1 with TRBJ1-1; D unclear. V was shortened by 4 bases and J by 5 bases, with 15 bases between the two germline ends. CDR1 and CDR2 (germline): SGHRS, YFSETQ. CDR3 length: 14 amino acids. CDR3 sequence: CASSDRALGTEAFF. DNA for the CDR3: TGCGCCAGCAGCGACCGGGCCTTGGGAACTGAAGCTTTCTTT. Complete variable domain (other parts from reference TRBV5-1 and TRBJ1-1): KAGVTQTPRYLIKTRGQQVTLSCSPISGHRSVSWYQQTPGQGLQFLFEYFSETQRNKGNFPGRFSGRQFSNSRSEMNVSTLELGDSALYLCASSDRALGTEAFFGQGTRLTVV.

The genes are TRBV6-5 and TRBJ2-7; the D gene could be TRBD1 or TRBD2 (5 bases each). The germline CDR1 and CDR2 sequences are MNHEY and SVGAGI. CDR3 size: 12 residues. Trimming took off 6 bases at V and 7 bases at J, with 13 bases between the two ends. The CDR3 spells CASSLGGGEQYF. For the CDR3, the DNA is TGTGCCAGCAGCCTAGGTGGGGGAGAGCAGTACTTC.

The chain has TRBV13 and TRBJ1-2, with a possible D match to TRBD1 (6 bases). In germline, CDR1 is PRHDT, CDR2 FYEKMQ (reference sequence). This CDR3 contains 15 residues. V was shortened by 0 bases and J by 6 bases, with 14 bases between the two germline ends. In DNA, the CDR3 is TGTGCCAGCAGCTTAGGACAGGGTTCTAGGGATGGCTACACCTTC. It codes for CASSLGQGSRDGYTF. Based on the CDR3 plus reference TRBV13 and TRBJ1-2, the full variable domain is AAGVIQSPRHLIKEKRETATLKCYPIPRHDTVYWYQQGPGQDPQFLISFYEKMQSDKGSIPDRFSAQQFSDYHSELNMSSLELGDSALYFCASSLGQGSRDGYTFGSGTRLTVV.

The genes are TRBV7-9 and TRBJ2-1; the match to TRBD2 covers 10 bases. This CDR3 region has 15 residues. Trimming cost V 5 bases and J 12 bases; bases outside gene matches: 13. Germline values: CDR1 SEHNR, CDR2 FQNEAQ (reference sequence). CDR3 region: CASSPGLAAQRGQFF. CDR3 sequence (DNA): TGTGCCAGCAGCCCAGGACTAGCGGCGCAGAGGGGGCAGTTCTTC. The full variable domain, its missing parts supplied by reference TRBV7-9 and TRBJ2-1, is DTGVSQNPRHKITKRGQNVTFRCDPISEHNRLYWYRQTLGQGPEFLTYFQNEAQLEKSRLLSDRFSAERPKGSFSTLEIQRTEQGDSAMYLCASSPGLAAQRGQFFGPGTRLTVL.

J is TRBJ2-3 and V is TRBV7-9; tentatively, D is TRBD2 (6 bases). The CDR3 is 14 amino acids. Germline V CDR1 and CDR2: SEHNR, FQNEAQ (reference sequence). V was shortened by 0 bases and J by 6 bases, with 10 bases between the two germline ends. CDR3 residues: CASSLAGGWDTQYF. The CDR3 DNA reads as TGTGCCAGCAGCTTAGCGGGAGGTTGGGATACGCAGTATTTT.